Following are 2 T cell receptor beta chains from one sample sequenced in a study of T cell responses to AZD1222 COVID-19 vaccine (dated by TCRdb to the early 2020s). Sample time point, as interpreted from the label and publication: baseline before first vaccination. Library preparation used the immunoSEQ multiplex PCR assay. This is the immuneACCESS table as TCRdb keeps it, with only in-frame sequences that have V and J called. A part of the clones is gone; compared with another copy, unresolved V genes explain less than half, and the rest is unexplained. A total of some 130,000 clones appear in this sample, approximately 88% of them only once. The ten largest clones represent just under 6.5% of the sample. The sample was peripheral blood, taken on day 0 of AZD1222 vaccination. All receptors derive from an adult in good health.

The genes are TRBV18 and TRBJ1-5; D is undetermined. Germline lookup yields CDR1 KGHSH and CDR2 LQKENI. With 4 bases removed from V and 4 bases from J, the gap between germline ends came to 11 bases. The CDR3 sequence is 14 residues long. The CDR3 DNA follows: TGTGCCAGCTCACGAGCCGAGATAAATCAGCCCCAGCATTTT. Its protein is CASSRAEINQPQHF.

The chain joins TRBV29-1 to TRBJ2-5; TRBD2 matches at 9 bases. With 3 bases clipped from V and 5 bases from J, the junction kept 4 bases outside the gene matches. Per germline, CDR1 SQVTM and CDR2 ANQGSEA. The CDR3 totals 13 residues. This CDR3 reads CSVEAGGMETQYF. The CDR3 DNA reads as TGCAGCGTTGAGGCGGGGGGGATGGAGACCCAGTACTTC.